A single sample is the source of the 4 T cell receptor beta chains below, sequenced in a study of blood T cell repertoires in COVID-19. The assay was immunoSEQ multiplex PCR, and TCRdb's table has in-frame clones only and misses some. The sample records about 200,000 clones, around 83% being singletons. Sequenced sample: PBMCs or T cells enriched from blood (not recorded which). The receptors shown here come from a woman younger than 45 who had been exposed to COVID-19.

The V and J genes are TRBV28 and TRBJ1-2; D perhaps matches TRBD1 (6 bases). This CDR3 region has 11 residues. Trimming removed 5 bases at V and 12 bases at J, with 13 bases between. CDR1 is MDHEN and CDR2 is SYDVKM in the germline V gene. CDR3 in amino acids: CASSTRTVDTF. The CDR3 region has the DNA TGTGCCAGCAGTACCCGGACAGTCGACACCTTC.

The rearrangement joins TRBV7-8 to TRBJ1-2; a weak D match, TRBD1 (5 bases). The CDR3 extends over 19 amino acids. Germline lookup yields CDR1 SGHVS and CDR2 FQNEAQ. V was trimmed by 1 base and J by 0 bases, leaving 21 bases between them. CDR3 sequence: CASSLEAGLSLYPNYGYTF. The CDR3 DNA sequence: TGTGCCAGCAGCTTAGAGGCAGGGCTATCTCTCTACCCTAACTATGGCTACACCTTC.

This clone appeared a few times. The V and J genes are TRBV19 and TRBJ2-7; 7 bases map to TRBD1. CDR3 length equals 14 residues. V lost 8 bases and J lost 1; bases outside the gene matches: 8. Germline loops: CDR1 LNHDA, CDR2 SQIVND (reference sequence). This chain's CDR3 is CASSTGALSYEQYF. Written as DNA, the CDR3 is TGTGCCAGTTCAACAGGGGCCTTGTCCTACGAGCAGTACTTC.

This chain links TRBV7-9 with TRBJ2-1, with D unresolved. V was shortened by 4 bases and J by 6 bases, with 4 bases between the two germline ends. There are 11 residues in the CDR3. CDR1 is SEHNR, CDR2 FQNEAQ, per germline (reference sequence). CDR3 bases: TGTGCCAGCAGCTACTTCAATGAGCAGTTCTTC. Translated: CASSYFNEQFF.